These 19 T cell receptor beta chains came from one sample sequenced in a study of response to subunit inactivated influenza vaccine. TCRdb used MiXCR to reprocess the RT-PCR reads, holding one entry per CDR3 protein. The sample has about 300,000 distinct CDR3 sequences, around a fifth seen once. Sequencing used PBMCs from blood, obtained less than 22 months after vaccination. These receptors were taken from a man in his fifties or sixties who received an inactivated influenza vaccine.

This clonotype appeared a few times. The chain has TRBV11-2 and TRBJ2-1; D is undetermined. Germline lookup yields CDR1 SGHAT and CDR2 FQNNGV. V dropped 5 bases and J dropped 7 bases, with 15 bases sitting between them. The CDR3 spans 14 residues. CDR3 nucleotides: TGTGCCAGCAGCCCCTGGGCCCAGCCAAATGAGCAGTTCTTC. Protein sequence: CASSPWAQPNEQFF. Together with reference TRBV11-2 and TRBJ2-1, the CDR3 gives the full variable domain: EAGVAQSPRYKIIEKRQSVAFWCNPISGHATLYWYQQILGQGPKLLIQFQNNGVVDDSQLPKDRFSAERLKGVDSTLKIQPAKLEDSAVYLCASSPWAQPNEQFFGPGTRLTVL.

The chain has TRBV20-1 and TRBJ2-5; 10 positions match TRBD1. The V gene end was trimmed by 5 bases and the J gene end by 5 bases; junction bases not matched to a gene: 5. Germline-derived CDR1 and CDR2 are DFQATT and SNEGSKA (reference sequence). The length of the CDR3 is 13 residues. The CDR3 DNA reads TGCAGTGCTGGGACAGGGGTTTGGGAGACCCAGTACTTC. Its translation is CSAGTGVWETQYF.

The chain couples TRBV4-1 to TRBJ2-1, with D possibly matching TRBD2 (6 bases). Trimming took off 5 bases at V and 0 bases at J, with 11 bases between the two ends. The CDR3 covers 15 residues. CDR1 and CDR2 (germline): MGHRA, YSYEKL. CDR3 sequence: CASSWDFTSYNEQFF. CDR3 DNA: TGCGCCAGCAGCTGGGACTTCACCTCCTACAATGAGCAGTTCTTC.

CDR3: CASSPSRDRTGELFF. Written as DNA, the CDR3 is TGTGCCAGCAGCCCGTCCCGGGACAGGACCGGGGAGCTGTTTTTT. The chain has TRBV7-9 and TRBJ2-2, with 8 bases identical to TRBD1. Trimming cost V 5 bases and J 5 bases; bases outside gene matches: 7. The V gene's germline CDR1 is SEHNR and CDR2 FQNEAQ (reference sequence). The CDR3 has 15 amino acids.

In regard to this clonotype: The junction shows a germline mismatch at one end, possibly a read error. The chain carries TRBV10-2 and TRBJ1-5; 9 bases match TRBD1. This CDR3 region has 13 residues. Germline-derived CDR1 and CDR2 are WSHSY and SAAADI. CDR3 coding DNA: TGCGCCAGCGGACAGGGGAGGGATCAGGCCCAGCATTTT. It specifies CASGQGRDQAQHF.

The V and J genes are TRBV20-1 and TRBJ1-1; no reliable D call. The CDR3 totals 14 residues. V was shortened by 3 bases and J by 2 bases, with 13 bases between the two germline ends. Germline V gene data show CDR1 as DFQATT and CDR2 as SNEGSKA (reference sequence). This chain's CDR3 is CSARSGGINTEAFF. CDR3 sequence (DNA): TGCAGTGCTAGGAGTGGCGGCATAAACACTGAAGCTTTCTTT.

The chain joins TRBV2 to TRBJ2-5; weak D call: TRBD2 (6 bases). The CDR3 loop spans 13 amino acids. CDR1 and CDR2 from the germline V gene are SNHLY and FYNNEI. V lost 6 bases and J 4 bases, leaving 12 bases between the germline ends. The CDR3, as DNA: TGTGCCAGCAGGGCGCAGGGAGGAGAGACCCAGTACTTC. It codes for CASRAQGGETQYF.

The rearrangement joins TRBV9 to TRBJ1-1; 7 bases are shared with TRBD1. Unmatched junction bases numbered 6, after V lost 3 bases and J lost 1 base. The CDR3 extends over 15 amino acids. Looked up from germline, CDR1 is SGDLS and CDR2 is YYNGEE. CDR3 residues: CASSGTGAWNTEAFF. The CDR3 DNA sequence: TGTGCCAGCAGCGGTACAGGGGCCTGGAACACTGAAGCTTTCTTT.

This clonotype was counted between two and nine times. The V and J genes are TRBV12-3 or TRBV12-4 and TRBJ2-2; 9 bases line up with TRBD2. The V segment lost 6 bases and the J segment 11 bases; nucleotides outside the gene matches: 4. The CDR3 totals 12 residues. The CDR3 coding sequence is TGTGCCAGCAGCTGGACTAGCGCAGAGCTGTTTTTT. This gives the protein CASSWTSAELFF.

The chain joins TRBV20-1 to TRBJ2-3; no clear D. The CDR3 loop spans 14 amino acids. The germline CDR1 and CDR2 sequences are DFQATT and SNEGSKA (reference sequence). The V gene lost 6 bases and the J gene lost 2 bases, with 15 bases spanning the gap. CDR3 protein: CSAPQQIITDTQYF. CDR3 in DNA: TGCAGTGCCCCCCAGCAGATTATCACAGATACGCAGTATTTT.

The chain is built from TRBV18 and TRBJ1-4; 7 bases line up with TRBD1. The germline CDR1 and CDR2 sequences are KGHSH and LQKENI. V shed 4 bases and J 6 bases; nucleotides not matched to a gene: 8. The CDR3 totals 15 residues. CDR3 coding DNA: TGTGCCAGCTCACGCCAGGGGGTGAACTATGAAAAACTGTTTTTT. It codes for CASSRQGVNYEKLFF.

This clonotype was picked up one time. This chain joins TRBV13 and TRBJ2-2; D is undetermined. There are 13 residues in the CDR3. The germline V and J ends were trimmed by 4 bases and 7 bases, with 10 bases remaining between them. In germline, CDR1 is PRHDT, CDR2 FYEKMQ (reference sequence). CDR3 nucleotides: TGTGCCAGCAGCTCCACGTCACTCGGGGAGCTGTTTTTT. Translation gives CASSSTSLGELFF.

This clonotype has ten or more counts. The V gene is TRBV5-1, the J gene TRBJ2-3, with 7 positions matching TRBD1. CDR1 and CDR2 from the germline V gene are SGHRS and YFSETQ. There are 15 residues in the CDR3. The J segment lost 0 bases and the V segment lost 6 bases, leaving 7 bases of the junction unmatched. CDR3 in amino acids: CASNTGAGSTDTQYF. CDR3 DNA: TGCGCCAGCAACACAGGGGCTGGTAGCACAGATACGCAGTATTTT.

V usage is TRBV5-1 and J usage is TRBJ2-5, with TRBD1 matching over 8 bases. CDR3 size: 15 residues. CDR1 and CDR2 from the germline V gene are SGHRS and YFSETQ. The V and J ends lost 2 bases and 5 bases, in that order; junction bases with no gene match: 8. CDR3 loop: CASSFGTGGAETQYF. The CDR3 nucleotides read TGCGCCAGCAGCTTCGGGACAGGAGGGGCGGAGACCCAGTACTTC.

This clonotype was picked up many times. The chain uses TRBV11-2 and TRBJ1-5; D gene unclear. V was clipped by 3 bases and J by 7 bases, with 7 bases between them. This CDR3 spans 12 amino acids. Germline V gene lookup returns CDR1 SGHAT and CDR2 FQNNGV. This chain's CDR3 is CASSFPGQPQHF. The CDR3 DNA reads as TGTGCCAGCAGCTTCCCTGGCCAGCCCCAGCATTTT. The variable domain in full, completed from reference TRBV11-2 and TRBJ1-5, reads EAGVAQSPRYKIIEKRQSVAFWCNPISGHATLYWYQQILGQGPKLLIQFQNNGVVDDSQLPKDRFSAERLKGVDSTLKIQPAKLEDSAVYLCASSFPGQPQHFGDGTRLSIL.

The rearrangement joins TRBV3-1 to TRBJ2-1, with TRBD2 identical over 9 bases. The V and J ends lost 8 bases and 5 bases, in that order; junction bases with no gene match: 7. The CDR3 length is 14 residues. From germline, CDR1 is LGHDT and CDR2 YNNKEL (reference sequence). The CDR3 loop reads CASAIGLANNEQFF. The DNA for the CDR3 is TGTGCCAGCGCCATAGGACTAGCGAACAATGAGCAGTTCTTC.

CDR3 protein: CASSPPILMNTEAFF. CDR3 sequence (DNA): TGTGCCAGCTCACCACCCATCCTCATGAACACTGAAGCTTTCTTT. This sequence joins TRBV18 and TRBJ1-1, with D unclear. The germline CDR1 and CDR2 sequences are KGHSH and LQKENI. The CDR3 extends over 15 amino acids. Trimming removed 0 bases at V and 0 bases at J, with 8 bases between.

The chain recombines TRBV4-1 with TRBJ1-1; D is ambiguous. This CDR3 region has 15 residues. The germline V and J ends were trimmed by 6 bases and 1 base, with 15 bases remaining between them. CDR1 MGHRA and CDR2 YSYEKL come from the germline V gene. The CDR3 region is CASSPSTFQNTEAFF. The CDR3 DNA follows: TGCGCCAGCAGTCCCTCCACGTTTCAGAACACTGAAGCTTTCTTT.

The chain couples TRBV13 to TRBJ2-2; D is undetermined. V lost 7 bases and J 0 bases, leaving 15 bases between the germline ends. The CDR3 covers 16 residues. Germline CDR1 and CDR2: PRHDT and FYEKMQ (reference sequence). The CDR3 DNA reads TGTGCCAGCAACACCAATATGCGGTCGAACACCGGGGAGCTGTTTTTT. This gives the protein CASNTNMRSNTGELFF.